This T cell receptor beta chain was identified in a study of T cell responses to AZD1222 COVID-19 vaccine. Repertoires were generated with immunoSEQ multiplex PCR, while TCRdb's copy carries only in-frame clones and drops some. The profile shows about 150,000 clones, 90% of them singletons. The study's findings and limits: Just a handful of AZD1222 recipients were seropositive at baseline. Researchers took repertoire samples only after the peak T cell response had come. Targets within unmutated variant regions were reportedly found for nearly half of spike-specific TCRs.

Second doses at about 4 or about 12 weeks were pooled. This CDR3 is built from 15 residues. Germline-derived CDR1 and CDR2 are MNHNS and SASEGT. V lost 2 bases and J lost 6, with 17 bases in between. As for this clone: The antigen remains undetermined.

The chain employs TRBV6-1 and TRBJ2-7; D is possibly TRBD1 or TRBD2 (5 bases each). The TCR comes from an adult who received the AZD1222 COVID-19 vaccine. Sequencing was performed on peripheral blood, taken 28 days after the second AZD1222 dose. CDR3 coding DNA: TGTGCCAGCAGTGAATTGGGGACGCCGGTCCGCGAGCAGTACTTC. It translates to CASSELGTPVREQYF.